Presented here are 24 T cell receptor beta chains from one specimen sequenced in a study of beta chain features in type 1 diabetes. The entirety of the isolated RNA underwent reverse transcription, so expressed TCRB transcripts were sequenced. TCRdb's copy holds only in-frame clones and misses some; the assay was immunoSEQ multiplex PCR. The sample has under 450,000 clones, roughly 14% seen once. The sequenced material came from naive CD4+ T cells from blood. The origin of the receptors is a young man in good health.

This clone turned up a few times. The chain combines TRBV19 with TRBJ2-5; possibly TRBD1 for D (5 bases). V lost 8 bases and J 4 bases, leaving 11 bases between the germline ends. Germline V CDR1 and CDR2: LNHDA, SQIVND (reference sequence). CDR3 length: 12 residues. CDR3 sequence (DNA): TGTGCCAGTTCTCAGGGTTTAGAGACCCAGTACTTC. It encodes CASSQGLETQYF.

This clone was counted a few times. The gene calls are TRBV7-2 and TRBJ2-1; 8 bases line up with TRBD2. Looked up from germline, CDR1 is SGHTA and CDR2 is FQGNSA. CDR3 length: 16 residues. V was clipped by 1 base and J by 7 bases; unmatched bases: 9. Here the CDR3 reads CASSLVGTRRENEQFF. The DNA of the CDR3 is TGTGCCAGCAGCTTAGTCGGGACTAGAAGGGAGAATGAGCAGTTCTTC.

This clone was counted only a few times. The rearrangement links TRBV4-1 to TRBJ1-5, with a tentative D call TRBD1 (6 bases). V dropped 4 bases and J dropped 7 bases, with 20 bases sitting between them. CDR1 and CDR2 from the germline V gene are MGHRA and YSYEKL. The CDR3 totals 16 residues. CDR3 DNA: TGCGCCAGCAGCCCGGAATCGGGGGGCGCAATCCAGCCCCAGCATTTT. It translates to CASSPESGGAIQPQHF.

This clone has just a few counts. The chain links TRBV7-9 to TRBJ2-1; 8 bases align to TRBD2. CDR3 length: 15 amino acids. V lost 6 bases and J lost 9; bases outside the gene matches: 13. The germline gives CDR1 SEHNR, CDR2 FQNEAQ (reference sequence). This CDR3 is CASSSTSGGQREQFF. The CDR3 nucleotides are TGTGCCAGCAGTTCCACTAGCGGAGGACAGCGTGAGCAGTTCTTC.

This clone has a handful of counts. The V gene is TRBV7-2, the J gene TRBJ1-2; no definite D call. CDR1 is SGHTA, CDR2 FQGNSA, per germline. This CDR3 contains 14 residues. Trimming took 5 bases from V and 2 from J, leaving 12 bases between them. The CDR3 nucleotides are TGTGCCAGCAGCCTCTCTAGGGCGAACTATGGCTACACCTTC. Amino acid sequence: CASSLSRANYGYTF.

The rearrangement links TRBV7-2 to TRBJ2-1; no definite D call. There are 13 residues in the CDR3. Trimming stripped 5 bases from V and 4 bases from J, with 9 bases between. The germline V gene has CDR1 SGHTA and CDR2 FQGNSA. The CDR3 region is CASSPSRYNEQFF. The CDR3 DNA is TGTGCCAGCAGCCCCTCTAGGTACAATGAGCAGTTCTTC.

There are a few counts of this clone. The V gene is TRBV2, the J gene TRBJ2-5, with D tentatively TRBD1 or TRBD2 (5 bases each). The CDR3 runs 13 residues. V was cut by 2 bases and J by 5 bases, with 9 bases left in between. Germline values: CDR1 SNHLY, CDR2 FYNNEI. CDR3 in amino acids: CASSEWWGETQYF. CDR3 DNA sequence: TGTGCCAGCAGTGAATGGTGGGGGGAGACCCAGTACTTC.

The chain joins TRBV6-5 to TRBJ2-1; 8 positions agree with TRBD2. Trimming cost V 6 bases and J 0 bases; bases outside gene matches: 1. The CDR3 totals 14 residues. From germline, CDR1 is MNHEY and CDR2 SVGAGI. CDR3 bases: TGTGCCAGCAGGAGCGGGAGCTCCTACAATGAGCAGTTCTTC. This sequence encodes CASRSGSSYNEQFF.

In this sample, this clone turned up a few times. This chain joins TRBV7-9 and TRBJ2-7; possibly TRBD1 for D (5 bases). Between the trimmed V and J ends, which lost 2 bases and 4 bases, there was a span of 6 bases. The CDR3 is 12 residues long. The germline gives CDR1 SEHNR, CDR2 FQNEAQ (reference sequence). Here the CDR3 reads CASSLRGYEQYV. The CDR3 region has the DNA TGTGCCAGCAGCTTAAGGGGATACGAGCAGTACGTC.

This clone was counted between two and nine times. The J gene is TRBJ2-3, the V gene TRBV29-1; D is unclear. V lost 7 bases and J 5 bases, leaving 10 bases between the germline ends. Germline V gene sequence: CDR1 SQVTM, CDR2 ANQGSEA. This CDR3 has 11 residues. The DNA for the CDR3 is TGCAGCGCCCTATCGGGAGATACGCAGTATTTT. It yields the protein CSALSGDTQYF.

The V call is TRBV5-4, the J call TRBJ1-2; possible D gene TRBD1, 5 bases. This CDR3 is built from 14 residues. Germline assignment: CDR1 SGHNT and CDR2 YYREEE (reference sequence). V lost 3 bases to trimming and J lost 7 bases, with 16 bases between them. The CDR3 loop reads CASSSPVGGGGYTF. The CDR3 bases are TGTGCCAGCAGCTCTCCCGTCGGGGGAGGTGGCTACACCTTC.

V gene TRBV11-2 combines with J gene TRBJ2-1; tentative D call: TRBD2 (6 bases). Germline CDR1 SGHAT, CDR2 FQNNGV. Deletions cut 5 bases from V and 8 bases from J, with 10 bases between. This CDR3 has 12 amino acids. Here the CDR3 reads CASSATSYEQFF. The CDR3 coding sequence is TGTGCCAGCAGCGCTACTAGCTATGAGCAGTTCTTC.

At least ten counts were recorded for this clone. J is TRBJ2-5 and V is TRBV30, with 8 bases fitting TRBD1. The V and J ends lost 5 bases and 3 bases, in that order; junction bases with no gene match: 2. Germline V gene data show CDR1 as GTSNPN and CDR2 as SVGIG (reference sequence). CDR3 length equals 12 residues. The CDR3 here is CAWGQGEETQYF. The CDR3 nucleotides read TGTGCCTGGGGACAGGGTGAAGAGACCCAGTACTTC.

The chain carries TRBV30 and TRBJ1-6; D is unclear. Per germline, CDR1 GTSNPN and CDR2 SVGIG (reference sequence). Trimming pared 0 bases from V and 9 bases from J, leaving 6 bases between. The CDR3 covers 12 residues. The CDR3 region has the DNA TGTGCCTGGAGTGTAATTGGTTCACCCCTCCACTTT. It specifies CAWSVIGSPLHF.

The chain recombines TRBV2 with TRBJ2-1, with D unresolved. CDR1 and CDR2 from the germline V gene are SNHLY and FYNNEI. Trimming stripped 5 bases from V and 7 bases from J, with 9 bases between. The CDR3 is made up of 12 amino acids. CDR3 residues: CASSPVRNEQFF. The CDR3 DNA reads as TGTGCCAGCAGTCCCGTTAGGAATGAGCAGTTCTTC.

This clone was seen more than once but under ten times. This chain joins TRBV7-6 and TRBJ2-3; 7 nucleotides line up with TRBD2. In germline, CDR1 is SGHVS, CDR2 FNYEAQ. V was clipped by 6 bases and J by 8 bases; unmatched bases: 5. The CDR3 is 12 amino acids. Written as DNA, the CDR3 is TGTGCCAGCAGTCTGCCGGGGGGTACGCAGTATTTT. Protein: CASSLPGGTQYF.

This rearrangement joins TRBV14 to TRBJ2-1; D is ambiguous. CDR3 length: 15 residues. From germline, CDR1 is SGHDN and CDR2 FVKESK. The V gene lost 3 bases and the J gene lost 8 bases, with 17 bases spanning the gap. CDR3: CASSHRLTKKDEQFF. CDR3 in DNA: TGTGCCAGCAGCCACCGGCTCACAAAAAAAGATGAGCAGTTCTTC.

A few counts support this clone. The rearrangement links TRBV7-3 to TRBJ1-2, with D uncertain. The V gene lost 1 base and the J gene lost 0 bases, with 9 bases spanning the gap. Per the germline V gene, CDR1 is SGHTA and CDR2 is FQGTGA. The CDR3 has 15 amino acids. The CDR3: CASSLSHTANYGYTF. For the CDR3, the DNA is TGTGCCAGCAGCTTAAGCCACACAGCTAACTATGGCTACACCTTC.

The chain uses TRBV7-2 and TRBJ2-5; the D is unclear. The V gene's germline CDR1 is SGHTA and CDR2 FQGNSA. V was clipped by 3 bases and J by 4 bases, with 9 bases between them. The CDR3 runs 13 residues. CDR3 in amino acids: CASSFVRIETQYF. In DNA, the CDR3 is TGTGCCAGCAGCTTTGTGCGGATAGAGACCCAGTACTTC.

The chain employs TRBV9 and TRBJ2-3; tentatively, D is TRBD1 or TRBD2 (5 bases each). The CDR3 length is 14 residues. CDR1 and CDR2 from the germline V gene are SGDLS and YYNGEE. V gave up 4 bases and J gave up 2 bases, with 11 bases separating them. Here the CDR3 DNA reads TGTGCCAGCAGCTCCTGGGGGATCACAGATACGCAGTATTTT. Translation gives CASSSWGITDTQYF.

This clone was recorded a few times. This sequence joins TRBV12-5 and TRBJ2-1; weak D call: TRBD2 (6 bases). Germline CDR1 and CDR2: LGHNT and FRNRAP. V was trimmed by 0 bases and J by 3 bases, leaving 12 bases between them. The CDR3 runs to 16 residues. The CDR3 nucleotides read TGTGCTAGTGGTTTGGTACCCCTAGCGTTCTACAATGAGCAGTTCTTC. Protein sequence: CASGLVPLAFYNEQFF. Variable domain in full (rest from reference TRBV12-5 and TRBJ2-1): DARVTQTPRHKVTEMGQEVTMRCQPILGHNTVFWYRQTMMQGLELLAYFRNRAPLDDSGMPKDRFSAEMPDATLATLKIQPSEPRDSAVYFCASGLVPLAFYNEQFFGPGTRLTVL.

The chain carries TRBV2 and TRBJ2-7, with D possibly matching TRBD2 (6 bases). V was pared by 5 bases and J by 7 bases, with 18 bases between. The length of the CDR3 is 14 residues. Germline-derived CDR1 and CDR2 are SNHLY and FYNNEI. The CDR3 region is CASSRLEGRGEQYF. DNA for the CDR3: TGTGCCAGCAGTCGGTTGGAGGGACGAGGGGAGCAGTACTTC.

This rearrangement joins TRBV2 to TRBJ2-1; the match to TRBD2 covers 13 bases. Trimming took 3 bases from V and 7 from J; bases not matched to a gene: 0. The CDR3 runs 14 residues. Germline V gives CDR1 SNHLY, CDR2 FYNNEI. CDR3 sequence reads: CASSEGLAGNEQFF. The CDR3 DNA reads TGTGCCAGCAGTGAGGGACTAGCGGGGAATGAGCAGTTCTTC.

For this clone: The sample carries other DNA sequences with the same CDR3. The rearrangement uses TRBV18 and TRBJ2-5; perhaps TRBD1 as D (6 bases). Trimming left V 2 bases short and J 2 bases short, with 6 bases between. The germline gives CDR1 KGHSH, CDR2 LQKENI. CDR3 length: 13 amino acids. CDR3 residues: CASSPGTQETQYF. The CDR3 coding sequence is TGTGCCAGCTCACCAGGGACACAAGAGACCCAGTACTTC.